Listed below are T cell receptor beta chains from one sample, sequenced in a study of blood T cell repertoires in COVID-19. Assay used: immunoSEQ multiplex PCR; TCRdb lists only in-frame clones, some missing. This table holds over 100,000 clones, around 84% found once. The sequenced sample was peripheral blood. The source of these receptors is a woman of 80 years or more with active or convalescent COVID-19. Both conserved end residues are trimmed from each CDR3.

CDR3: AWSGGGYGYT
V: TRBV30

CDR3: ASTGQANQPQH
V: TRBV6-6

CDR3: ASSQPGTGLEKLF
V: TRBV5-1

CDR3: ASSVSRGNEEAF
V: TRBV9

CDR3: ASSQGQGYGYT
V: TRBV7-9

CDR3: ASSQGFTYNEQF
V: TRBV10-1

CDR3: ASSRQGPANTGELF
V: TRBV7-3

CDR3: ASSLGLARTYNEQF
V: TRBV7-9

CDR3: ASSQDRQEAF
V: TRBV3-1/TRBV3-2

CDR3: ASSQQMTRQGLSQETQY
V: TRBV18

CDR3: ASMNWGRFLEAF
V: TRBV6-5

CDR3: ATAEGYNEQF
V: TRBV10-3

CDR3: ASSRTVVSYEQY
V: TRBV6-2/TRBV6-3

CDR3: ASSGDRSDEKLF
V: TRBV5-4

CDR3: ASSSAPGYYEQY
V: TRBV6-5

CDR3: ATSELGGQPQH
V: TRBV24-1

CDR3: ASSLLGRGGEKLF
V: TRBV28

CDR3: ASSRVWPNEKLF
V: TRBV5-5

CDR3: ASSLAGTGGNQPQH
V: TRBV7-6

CDR3: ASSFAGARGGTQY
V: TRBV7-3

CDR3: ASSLGQGTDTQY
V: TRBV6-5

CDR3: ASSANNEQF
V: TRBV6-6

CDR3: SASTDRGGEQY
V: TRBV29-1

CDR3: ASSLTWTRKAGELF
V: TRBV7-2

CDR3: ASSFSRDRGQPQH
V: TRBV7-2

CDR3: ASTQAGGPHEQY
V: TRBV6-5

CDR3: AWSVGLAATYEQY
V: TRBV30

CDR3: AIARQGARNQPQH
V: TRBV10-3

CDR3: ASSVGDSGNIQY
V: TRBV9

CDR3: ASSQESSGSPREQF
V: TRBV4-1

CDR3: ASSQMTGASNQPQH
V: TRBV3-1/TRBV3-2

CDR3: ASSQAGEATNEKLF
V: TRBV4-2

CDR3: ASSSVVGGTDTQY
V: TRBV5-1

CDR3: ASSPTTGGSNQPQH
V: TRBV9

CDR3: ASSLARFYNEQF
V: TRBV7-9

CDR3: ARSSDRGGWSTEAF
V: TRBV5-3

CDR3: ASSVRGTSSPYEQY
V: TRBV9

CDR3: ASSSEGSYNEQF
V: TRBV13

CDR3: ASSLTDDQPQH
V: TRBV27

CDR3: ASSAGQGSGNTIY
V: TRBV5-1

CDR3: ASSPGGQASNYGYT
V: TRBV28